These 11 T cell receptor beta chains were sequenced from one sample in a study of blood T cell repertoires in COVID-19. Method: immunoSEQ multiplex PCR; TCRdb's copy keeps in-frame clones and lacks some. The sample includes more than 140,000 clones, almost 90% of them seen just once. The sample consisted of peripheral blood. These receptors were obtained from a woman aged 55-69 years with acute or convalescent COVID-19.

As DNA, the CDR3 is TGTGCCAGCAGCCAAGCGTACTCTGGGGCCAACGTCCTGACTTTC. Protein product: CASSQAYSGANVLTF. V usage is TRBV3-1 (or the pseudogene TRBV3-2) and J usage is TRBJ2-6; D not certain. Per the germline V gene, CDR1 is LGHDT and CDR2 is YNNKEL (reference sequence). This CDR3 comprises 15 residues. Trimming took off 1 base at V and 0 bases at J, with 4 bases between the two ends.

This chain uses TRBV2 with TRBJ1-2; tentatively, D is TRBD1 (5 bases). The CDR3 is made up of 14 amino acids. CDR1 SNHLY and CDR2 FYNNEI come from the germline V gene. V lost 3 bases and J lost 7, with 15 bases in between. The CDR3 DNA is TGTGCCAGCAGTGATCGGACGGCCGGGGGTGGCTACACCTTC. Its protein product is CASSDRTAGGGYTF. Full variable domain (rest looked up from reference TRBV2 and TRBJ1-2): EPEVTQTPSHQVTQMGQEVILRCVPISNHLYFYWYRQILGQKVEFLVSFYNNEISEKSEIFDDQFSVERPDGSNFTLKIRSTKLEDSAMYFCASSDRTAGGGYTFGSGTRLTVV.

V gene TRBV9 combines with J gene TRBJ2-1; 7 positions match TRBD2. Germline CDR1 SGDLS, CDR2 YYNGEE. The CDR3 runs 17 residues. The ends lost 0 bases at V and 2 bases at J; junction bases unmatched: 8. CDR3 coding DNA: TGTGCCAGCAGCGTAGCTCAGTCGGGGGGAACCTACAATGAGCAGTTCTTC. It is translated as CASSVAQSGGTYNEQFF.

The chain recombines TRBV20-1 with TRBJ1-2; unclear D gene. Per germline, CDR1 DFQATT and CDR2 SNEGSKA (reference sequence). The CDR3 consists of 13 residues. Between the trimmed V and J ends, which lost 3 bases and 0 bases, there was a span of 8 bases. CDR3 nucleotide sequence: TGCAGTGCTAGTCGGGGAGCTAACTATGGCTACACCTTC. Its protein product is CSASRGANYGYTF.

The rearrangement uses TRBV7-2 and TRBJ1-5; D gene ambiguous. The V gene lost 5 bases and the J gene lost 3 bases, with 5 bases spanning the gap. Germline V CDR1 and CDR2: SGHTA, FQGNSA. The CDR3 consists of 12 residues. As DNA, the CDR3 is TGTGCCAGCAGCCAGGACAATCAGCCCCAGCATTTT. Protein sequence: CASSQDNQPQHF. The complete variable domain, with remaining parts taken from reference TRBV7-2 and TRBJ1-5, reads GAGVSQSPSNKVTEKGKDVELRCDPISGHTALYWYRQSLGQGLEFLIYFQGNSAPDKSGLPSDRFSAERTGGSVSTLTIQRTQQEDSAVYLCASSQDNQPQHFGDGTRLSIL.

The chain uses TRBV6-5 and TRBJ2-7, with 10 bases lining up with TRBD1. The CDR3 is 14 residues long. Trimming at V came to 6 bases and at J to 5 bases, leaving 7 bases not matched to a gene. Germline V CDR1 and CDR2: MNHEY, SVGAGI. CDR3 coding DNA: TGTGCCAGCAGCTCCCTGACAGGGGGCAACGAGCAGTACTTC. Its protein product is CASSSLTGGNEQYF.

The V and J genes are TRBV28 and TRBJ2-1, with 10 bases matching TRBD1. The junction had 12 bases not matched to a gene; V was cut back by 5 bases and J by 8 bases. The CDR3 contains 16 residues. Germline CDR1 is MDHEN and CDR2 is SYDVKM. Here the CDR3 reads CASSTSRDRGSDEQFF. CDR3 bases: TGTGCCAGCAGTACCTCCCGGGACAGGGGTAGCGATGAGCAGTTCTTC.

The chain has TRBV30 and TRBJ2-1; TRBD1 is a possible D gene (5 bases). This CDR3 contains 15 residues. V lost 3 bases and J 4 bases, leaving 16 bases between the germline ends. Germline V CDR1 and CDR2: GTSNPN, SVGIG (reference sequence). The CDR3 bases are TGTGCCTGGAGCAAAGGGGTAGTACGTTACAATGAGCAGTTCTTC. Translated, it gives CAWSKGVVRYNEQFF.

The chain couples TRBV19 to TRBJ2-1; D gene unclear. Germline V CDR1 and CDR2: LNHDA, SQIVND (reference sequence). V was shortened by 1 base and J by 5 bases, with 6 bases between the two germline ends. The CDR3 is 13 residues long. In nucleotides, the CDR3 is TGTGCCAGTAGTATAGGACAAAACAATGAGCAGTTCTTC. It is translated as CASSIGQNNEQFF. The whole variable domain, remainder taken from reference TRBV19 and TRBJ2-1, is DGGITQSPKYLFRKEGQNVTLSCEQNLNHDAMYWYRQDPGQGLRLIYYSQIVNDFQKGDIAEGYSVSREKKESFPLTVTSAQKNPTAFYLCASSIGQNNEQFFGPGTRLTVL.

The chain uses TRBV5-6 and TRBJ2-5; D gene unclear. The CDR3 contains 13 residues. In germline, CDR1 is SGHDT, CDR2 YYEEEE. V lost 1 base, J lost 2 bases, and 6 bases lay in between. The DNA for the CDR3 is TGTGCCAGCAGCTTGATCGAGCAAGAGACCCAGTACTTC. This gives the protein CASSLIEQETQYF.

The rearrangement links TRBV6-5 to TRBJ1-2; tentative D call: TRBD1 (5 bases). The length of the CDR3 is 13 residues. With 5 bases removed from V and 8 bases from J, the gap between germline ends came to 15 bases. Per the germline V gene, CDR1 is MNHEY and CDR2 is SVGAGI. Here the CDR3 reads CASSPKGWGGYTF. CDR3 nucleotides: TGTGCCAGCAGTCCCAAAGGTTGGGGCGGCTACACCTTC.